This TCR beta chain is drawn from a study of T cell changes during pregnancy in multiple sclerosis. CDR3 length: 15 amino acids. The germline gives CDR1 LGHNA, CDR2 YNFKEQ. Trimming removed 0 bases from V and 10 bases from J; junction bases left unmatched: 8. The method was immunoSEQ multiplex PCR; TCRdb's version includes in-frame clones alone and lacks a portion of them. Of about 39,000 clones in the sample, around 80% were seen once. The V call is TRBV4-2, the J call TRBJ2-1; TRBD2 aligns across 8 bases. The clonotype originates from a female donor with multiple sclerosis, enrolled in a pregnancy study. Here the sequenced sample was CD4+ T cells from peripheral blood mononuclear cells, taken before pregnancy. This CDR3 reads CASSQDTSGGGEQFF. The DNA of the CDR3 is TGTGCCAGCAGCCAAGATACCAGCGGGGGTGGGGAGCAGTTCTTC.